One and the same sample provided the 28 T cell receptor beta chains below, sequenced in a study of shared clonotypes between healthy human individuals. CD45RO-negative CD8 cells positively selected for CCR7 made up the naive population, which excluded terminally differentiated effector memory CD45RA+ cells. Measured with immunoSEQ multiplex PCR; TCRdb has only the in-frame clones, and not every one. The table has roughly 1,800,000 clones, about 94% seen once; the top ten hold 1% to 1.5%. The source material was naive CD8+ T cells sorted from blood. The receptor set was obtained from a man aged 18-30 years in good health.

The J gene is TRBJ1-1, the V gene TRBV5-1; 7 bases align to TRBD1. The J segment lost 3 bases and the V segment lost 0 bases, leaving 8 bases of the junction unmatched. CDR3 length equals 16 residues. The V gene's germline CDR1 is SGHRS and CDR2 YFSETQ. CDR3: CASSLGTTGRDTEAFF. Here the CDR3 DNA reads TGCGCCAGCAGCTTGGGGACGACAGGGAGAGACACTGAAGCTTTCTTT.

This clone was seen more than once but under ten times. The V call is TRBV19, the J call TRBJ1-6, with no clear D. Germline CDR1 is LNHDA and CDR2 is SQIVND (reference sequence). The CDR3 is made up of 13 amino acids. The V end lost 4 bases, the J end lost 13 bases, and 14 bases lay between the germline ends. This chain's CDR3 is CASSTGYDRPLHF. The CDR3 coding sequence is TGTGCCAGTAGTACAGGTTACGACCGCCCCCTCCACTTT.

The V gene is TRBV25-1, the J gene TRBJ2-1; the match to TRBD2 covers 10 bases. The CDR3 runs to 16 residues. Germline trimming cut 4 bases from V and 3 bases from J; bases unmatched to any gene: 6. CDR1 is MGHDK, CDR2 SYGVNS, per germline. The chain's CDR3 is CASSGGGTSVYNEQFF. The DNA for the CDR3 is TGTGCCAGCAGTGGGGGGGGGACTAGCGTCTACAATGAGCAGTTCTTC.

The chain employs TRBV28 and TRBJ2-7; 9 bases match TRBD1. Germline CDR1 is MDHEN and CDR2 is SYDVKM. CDR3 length: 18 residues. V dropped 4 bases and J dropped 2; count of bases not matched to a gene: 15. Here the CDR3 reads CASSSPHMGQGNPYEQYF. As DNA, the CDR3 is TGTGCCAGCAGTTCACCACATATGGGACAGGGTAACCCCTACGAGCAGTACTTC.

V and J are TRBV6-5 and TRBJ1-3; no definite D call. CDR3 length: 14 residues. Trimming pared 6 bases from V and 3 bases from J, leaving 12 bases between. The germline V gene has CDR1 MNHEY and CDR2 SVGAGI. CDR3 amino acids: CASRLRVDGNTIYF. DNA of the CDR3: TGTGCCAGCAGACTGAGGGTCGATGGAAACACCATATATTTT.

The chain uses TRBV27 and TRBJ2-3; possibly TRBD2 for D (6 bases). The ends were cut back, 7 bases at V and 2 bases at J, with 19 bases in the middle. Germline loops: CDR1 MNHEY, CDR2 SMNVEV (reference sequence). This CDR3 is built from 16 residues. The CDR3 DNA reads as TGTGCCAGCACCATCCTGGAGGGACTCATCACAGATACGCAGTATTTT. Its translation: CASTILEGLITDTQYF.

The chain joins TRBV30 to TRBJ2-1; D possibly corresponds to TRBD1 (6 bases). The V end was cut by 1 base, the J end by 6 bases, with 13 bases between. This CDR3 spans 14 amino acids. Looked up from germline, CDR1 is GTSNPN and CDR2 is SVGIG (reference sequence). CDR3 nucleotides: TGTGCCTGGAGTGGACCAGGGACAAGCAATGAGCAGTTCTTC. It translates to CAWSGPGTSNEQFF. Together with reference TRBV30 and TRBJ2-1, the CDR3 gives the full variable domain: SQTIHQWPATLVQPVGSPLSLECTVEGTSNPNLYWYRQAAGRGLQLLFYSVGIGQISSEVPQNLSASRPQDRQFILSSKKLLLSDSGFYLCAWSGPGTSNEQFFGPGTRLTVL.

This clone was detected a few times. This chain joins TRBV4-1 and TRBJ1-1; no definite D call. The length of the CDR3 is 16 residues. The V gene's germline CDR1 is MGHRA and CDR2 YSYEKL. The V end was cut by 0 bases, the J end by 1 base, with 12 bases between. In DNA, the CDR3 is TGCGCCAGCAGCCAAGATTTTTCGGCTTGGAACACTGAAGCTTTCTTT. It codes for CASSQDFSAWNTEAFF.

This clone has only one observation. The rearrangement uses TRBV19 and TRBJ2-3; D is uncertain. The CDR3 runs to 16 residues. Trimming shortened V by 4 bases and J by 1 base, and 15 bases separated the two germline ends. CDR1 is LNHDA, CDR2 SQIVND, per germline (reference sequence). CDR3 sequence (DNA): TGTGCCAGTAGTAGGGAACAAGGATTCCGCACAGATACGCAGTATTTT. This sequence encodes CASSREQGFRTDTQYF.

The chain is built from TRBV28 and TRBJ1-1, with a possible D match to TRBD1 (5 bases). Germline CDR1 reads MDHEN; CDR2 reads SYDVKM. The CDR3 has 12 amino acids. The V and J ends lost 8 bases and 4 bases respectively, with 11 bases between them. This chain's CDR3 is CASGPQGTEAFF. CDR3 in DNA: TGTGCCAGCGGTCCCCAGGGCACTGAAGCTTTCTTT.

As concerns this clone: The sample has other DNA sequences that encode this CDR3 too. The chain employs TRBV5-1 and TRBJ2-7; no firm D call. Germline assignment: CDR1 SGHRS and CDR2 YFSETQ. There are 14 residues in the CDR3. V lost 0 bases and J lost 2, with 9 bases in between. The CDR3 loop is CASSLEGGTYEQYF. The CDR3 region has the DNA TGCGCCAGCAGCTTGGAGGGCGGCACCTACGAGCAGTACTTC.

J is TRBJ2-3 and V is TRBV7-9; 9 nucleotides line up with TRBD2. V dropped 5 bases and J dropped 2; count of bases not matched to a gene: 8. The CDR3 is 16 amino acids. Germline V gene sequence: CDR1 SEHNR, CDR2 FQNEAQ (reference sequence). This chain's CDR3 is CASSPLAGSATDTQYF. The CDR3 DNA reads as TGTGCCAGCAGCCCGCTAGCGGGGTCTGCCACAGATACGCAGTATTTT.

The CDR3 loop is CASSYPAGSSYEQYF. The DNA of the CDR3 is TGTGCCAGCAGTTACCCAGCGGGGTCCTCCTACGAGCAGTACTTC. The gene calls are TRBV6-6 and TRBJ2-7; 7 nucleotides match TRBD2. The V gene end was trimmed by 2 bases and the J gene end by 0 bases; junction bases not matched to a gene: 4. The length of the CDR3 is 15 residues. Germline loops: CDR1 MNHNY, CDR2 SVGAGI (reference sequence).

V is TRBV5-6 and J is TRBJ2-3; TRBD2 agrees at 16 bases. Germline V gene data show CDR1 as SGHDT and CDR2 as YYEEEE. This CDR3 region has 17 residues. Trimming at V came to 4 bases and at J to 2 bases, leaving 4 bases not matched to a gene. Here the CDR3 DNA reads TGTGCCAGCAGCCCGGGACTAGCGGGGGGGTTCACAGATACGCAGTATTTT. This gives the protein CASSPGLAGGFTDTQYF.

Comment on this clone: The sample carries other DNA sequences with the same CDR3. The chain uses TRBV9 and TRBJ1-1; D remains ambiguous. CDR1 SGDLS and CDR2 YYNGEE come from the germline V gene. This CDR3 has 13 residues. Trimming stripped 0 bases from V and 3 bases from J, with 6 bases between. CDR3 protein: CASSVEGYTEAFF. The CDR3 nucleotides are TGTGCCAGCAGCGTAGAGGGTTACACTGAAGCTTTCTTT. The full variable domain, with the rest looked up from reference TRBV9 and TRBJ1-1, is DSGVTQTPKHLITATGQRVTLRCSPRSGDLSVYWYQQSLDQGLQFLIQYYNGEERAKGNILERFSAQQFPDLHSELNLSSLELGDSALYFCASSVEGYTEAFFGQGTRLTVV.

V is TRBV5-6 and J is TRBJ2-7; D gene ambiguous. The germline V and J ends were trimmed by 8 bases and 3 bases, with 15 bases remaining between them. This CDR3 region has 13 residues. Germline CDR1 is SGHDT and CDR2 is YYEEEE. In DNA, the CDR3 is TGTGCCAGTCAGCTTCCCCAGAGCTACGAGCAGTACTTC. It translates to CASQLPQSYEQYF.

This chain links TRBV13 with TRBJ2-1; D is uncertain. The CDR3 is made up of 12 amino acids. V lost 3 bases to trimming and J lost 5 bases, with 5 bases between them. The germline CDR1 and CDR2 sequences are PRHDT and FYEKMQ (reference sequence). Here the CDR3 DNA reads TGTGCCAGCAGCTTGGCCAACAATGAGCAGTTCTTC. It translates to CASSLANNEQFF.

Points on this clone: Other DNA sequences in this sample translate to the same CDR3. This chain's CDR3 is CASSLSSGEYNEQFF. Written as DNA, the CDR3 is TGTGCCAGCAGCTTATCGAGCGGAGAATACAATGAGCAGTTCTTC. The V call is TRBV7-9, the J call TRBJ2-1, with D possibly TRBD2 on 5 matching bases. The germline V gene encodes CDR1 SEHNR and CDR2 FQNEAQ (reference sequence). This CDR3 has 15 residues. V lost 2 bases, J lost 4 bases, and 12 bases lay in between.

The chain carries TRBV13 and TRBJ1-2, with D possibly TRBD1 on 5 matching bases. Between the trimmed V and J ends, which lost 6 bases and 5 bases, there was a span of 19 bases. The germline V gene encodes CDR1 PRHDT and CDR2 FYEKMQ (reference sequence). This CDR3 contains 15 residues. Here the CDR3 DNA reads TGTGCCAGCAGTTCCGGGACCTCATCTCGGTATGGCTACACCTTC. Amino acid sequence: CASSSGTSSRYGYTF.

About this clone: Relative to the germline gene, one junction end is altered; a read error may explain this. The gene calls are TRBV7-9 and TRBJ2-1, with 7 bases lining up with TRBD1. Germline-derived CDR1 and CDR2 are SEHNR and FQNEAQ (reference sequence). This CDR3 is 16 amino acids long. The CDR3 bases are TGTGCCAGCAGCGTAGCCGGGACAGTAACCTACAATGAGCAGTTCTTC. This gives the protein CASSVAGTVTYNEQFF.

In its sample, this clone was seen once. Other DNA sequences of this sample code for an identical CDR3. The CDR3, as DNA: TGTGCCAGCAGCGCAACAGGGGGCGAGCAGTACTTC. Its protein is CASSATGGEQYF. V is TRBV9 and J is TRBJ2-7; 8 bases are shared with TRBD1. The CDR3 runs 12 residues. V shed 3 bases and J 6 bases; nucleotides not matched to a gene: 2. Per germline, CDR1 SGDLS and CDR2 YYNGEE. Complete variable domain (other parts from reference TRBV9 and TRBJ2-7): DSGVTQTPKHLITATGQRVTLRCSPRSGDLSVYWYQQSLDQGLQFLIQYYNGEERAKGNILERFSAQQFPDLHSELNLSSLELGDSALYFCASSATGGEQYFGPGTRLTVT.

This clone was detected only once. The V call is TRBV13, the J call TRBJ2-7; D uncertain. The germline gives CDR1 PRHDT, CDR2 FYEKMQ (reference sequence). The CDR3 length is 13 residues. Trimming shortened V by 1 base and J by 6 bases, and 10 bases separated the two germline ends. In nucleotides, the CDR3 is TGTGCCAGCAGCTTAGTCGATGTTCGCGAGCAGTACTTC. This gives the protein CASSLVDVREQYF.

V gene TRBV2 combines with J gene TRBJ2-4, with D possibly TRBD1 on 5 matching bases. The ends were cut back, 7 bases at V and 7 bases at J, with 11 bases in the middle. Germline CDR1 reads SNHLY; CDR2 reads FYNNEI. The CDR3 totals 12 residues. CDR3 in amino acids: CASIGAWNIQYF. In DNA form, the CDR3 reads TGTGCCAGCATTGGGGCTTGGAACATTCAGTACTTC.

V gene TRBV28 combines with J gene TRBJ1-4; 7 positions agree with TRBD1. This CDR3 comprises 15 residues. V shed 8 bases and J 7 bases; nucleotides not matched to a gene: 13. Germline V gene sequence: CDR1 MDHEN, CDR2 SYDVKM. The CDR3 sequence: CASDQYRGGGEKLFF. The CDR3 DNA is TGTGCCAGCGACCAATACAGGGGAGGAGGTGAAAAACTGTTTTTT. Full variable domain (outside the CDR3, taken from reference TRBV28 and TRBJ1-4): DVKVTQSSRYLVKRTGEKVFLECVQDMDHENMFWYRQDPGLGLRLIYFSYDVKMKEKGDIPEGYSVSREKKERFSLILESASTNQTSMYLCASDQYRGGGEKLFFGSGTQLSVL.

The chain is built from TRBV5-6 and TRBJ2-7; possibly TRBD1 or TRBD2 for D (5 bases each). CDR1 and CDR2 (germline): SGHDT, YYEEEE. The CDR3 sequence is 14 residues long. V shed 3 bases and J shed 2 bases, with 12 bases lying between them. CDR3 sequence (DNA): TGTGCCAGCAGCTCCGGGGTGGGGCCCTACGAGCAGTACTTC. This sequence encodes CASSSGVGPYEQYF.

The chain has TRBV4-1 and TRBJ2-7; TRBD2 might be the D (7 bases). The V gene's germline CDR1 is MGHRA and CDR2 YSYEKL. Trimming cost V 4 bases and J 5 bases, with 18 bases left between them. This CDR3 contains 15 residues. This CDR3 is CASSPRGGGGNEQYF. The CDR3, as DNA: TGCGCCAGCAGCCCCAGGGGCGGGGGCGGGAACGAGCAGTACTTC.

This clone came up once. The chain is built from TRBV7-9 and TRBJ1-6; no reliable D call. This CDR3 region has 14 residues. Germline V gene lookup returns CDR1 SEHNR and CDR2 FQNEAQ (reference sequence). Trimming removed 5 bases at V and 4 bases at J, with 9 bases between. The CDR3 protein is CASSPRKYNSPLHF. In nucleotides, the CDR3 is TGTGCCAGCAGCCCGCGTAAGTATAATTCACCCCTCCACTTT. The complete variable domain, with remaining parts taken from reference TRBV7-9 and TRBJ1-6, reads DTGVSQNPRHKITKRGQNVTFRCDPISEHNRLYWYRQTLGQGPEFLTYFQNEAQLEKSRLLSDRFSAERPKGSFSTLEIQRTEQGDSAMYLCASSPRKYNSPLHFGNGTRLTVT.

The V and J genes are TRBV10-1 and TRBJ2-7; 11 bases align to TRBD2. Germline CDR1 reads WNHNN; CDR2 reads SYGVQD (reference sequence). CDR3 length: 16 residues. J was trimmed by 1 base and V by 3 bases; bases with no gene match: 5. CDR3 in amino acids: CASSDPGTSGSYEQYF. As DNA, the CDR3 is TGCGCCAGCAGTGACCCTGGGACTAGCGGATCCTACGAGCAGTACTTC.